Below, 5 T cell receptor beta chains from the same sample are listed, as sequenced in a study of blood T cell repertoires in COVID-19. Assay: immunoSEQ multiplex PCR; the TCRdb copy retains only in-frame clones and omits some. The sample contains some 20,000 clones, 82% of which appear only once. The sequenced sample was peripheral blood. The receptors here all came from a human donor in a cohort sampled during active COVID-19.

J is TRBJ2-1 and V is TRBV24-1; 8 bases agree with TRBD2. The V segment lost 4 bases and the J segment 7 bases; nucleotides outside the gene matches: 5. Germline V gives CDR1 KGHDR, CDR2 SFDVKD. This CDR3 has 14 amino acids. Here the CDR3 DNA reads TGTGCCACCAGTGAGGCTAGCGGGTTTAATGAGCAGTTCTTC. This encodes CATSEASGFNEQFF.

J is TRBJ2-2 and V is TRBV6-5; 9 bases match TRBD1. CDR3 length: 15 amino acids. V lost 5 bases, J lost 15 bases, and 16 bases stayed unmatched. Germline V gene data show CDR1 as MNHEY and CDR2 as SVGAGI. CDR3 DNA: TGTGCCAGCAGTCATTCAGGATTGGACAGGGGTAGAATGTTTTTT. It is translated as CASSHSGLDRGRMFF.

This rearrangement joins TRBV4-3 to TRBJ2-1, with TRBD2 identical over 8 bases. This CDR3 has 15 residues. Germline V lookup: CDR1 LGHNA, CDR2 YSLEER. The J segment lost 4 bases and the V segment lost 0 bases, leaving 2 bases of the junction unmatched. CDR3 bases: TGCGCCAGCAGCCAAGATGAGCGGGGGTACAATGAGCAGTTCTTC. It encodes CASSQDERGYNEQFF.

This clone was counted once. V gene TRBV15 combines with J gene TRBJ1-5; D is unclear. Trimming shortened V by 5 bases and J by 7 bases, and 15 bases separated the two germline ends. The CDR3 is made up of 14 amino acids. CDR1 is LNHNV and CDR2 is YYDKDF in the germline V gene (reference sequence). CDR3 coding DNA: TGTGCCACCAGCTACCTCCGGGGAGGACAGCCCCAGCATTTT. This translates into CATSYLRGGQPQHF.

The chain is built from TRBV7-9 and TRBJ2-1; 8 bases map to TRBD2. Germline assignment: CDR1 SEHNR and CDR2 FQNEAQ (reference sequence). This CDR3 spans 14 amino acids. The V gene end was trimmed by 3 bases and the J gene end by 14 bases; junction bases not matched to a gene: 12. The CDR3 sequence is CASSFGGAGVGKFF. The CDR3 nucleotides read TGTGCCAGCAGCTTCGGAGGAGCGGGAGTCGGAAAGTTCTTC.